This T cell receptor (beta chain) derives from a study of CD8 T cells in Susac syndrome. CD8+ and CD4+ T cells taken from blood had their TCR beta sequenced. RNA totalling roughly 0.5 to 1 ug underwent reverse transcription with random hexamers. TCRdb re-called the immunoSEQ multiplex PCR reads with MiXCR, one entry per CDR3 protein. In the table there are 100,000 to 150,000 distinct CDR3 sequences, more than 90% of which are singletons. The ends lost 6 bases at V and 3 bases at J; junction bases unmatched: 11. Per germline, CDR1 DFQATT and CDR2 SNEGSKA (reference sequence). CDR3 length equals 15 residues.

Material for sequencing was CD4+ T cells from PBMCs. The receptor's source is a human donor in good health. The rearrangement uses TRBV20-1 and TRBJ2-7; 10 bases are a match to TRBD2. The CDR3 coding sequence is TGCAGTGCACGGAGGACGGGACTAGCGAACTACGAGCAGTACTTC. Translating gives CSARRTGLANYEQYF.